Presented here are 19 T cell receptor beta chains from one specimen sequenced in a study of OX40 agonist ivuxolimab in advanced cancers. TCRdb's copy holds only in-frame clones and misses some; the assay was immunoSEQ multiplex PCR. The profile shows more than 30,000 clones, about 86% of them singletons. Sequenced material: CD4+ or CD8+ T cells sorted from blood, taken in a trial of the OX40 agonist ivuxolimab. These receptors originate from an adult with an advanced solid tumor such as melanoma, head and neck, liver or kidney cancer.

The chain couples TRBV10-3 to TRBJ2-3; 9 nucleotides match TRBD2. CDR1 is ENHRY and CDR2 is SYGVKD in the germline V gene. The V and J ends lost 3 bases and 0 bases, in that order; junction bases with no gene match: 4. This CDR3 is 16 amino acids long. CDR3 in amino acids: CAISDKAGGSTDTQYF. In nucleotides, the CDR3 is TGTGCCATCAGTGATAAGGCGGGGGGGAGCACAGATACGCAGTATTTT.

The chain is built from TRBV11-2 and TRBJ2-3, with TRBD1 matching 10 bases. Germline V gene lookup returns CDR1 SGHAT and CDR2 FQNNGV. Trimming cost V 6 bases and J 6 bases; bases outside gene matches: 12. This CDR3 region has 16 residues. The CDR3 region has the DNA TGTGCCAGCAGTCCTTTACCGGGACAGGGGAGGGATACGCAGTATTTT. The encoded protein is CASSPLPGQGRDTQYF.

The chain carries TRBV19 and TRBJ2-1; D possibly corresponds to TRBD1 (6 bases). The CDR3 contains 13 residues. Trimming removed 6 bases from V and 6 bases from J, with 12 bases in between. Looked up from germline, CDR1 is LNHDA and CDR2 is SQIVND (reference sequence). The CDR3 DNA is TGTGCCAGTAGGACGGACAGTTCCAATGAGCAGTTCTTC. Protein product: CASRTDSSNEQFF.

The chain couples TRBV5-1 to TRBJ2-7, with no clear D. Germline V gene lookup returns CDR1 SGHRS and CDR2 YFSETQ. The CDR3 covers 13 residues. V lost 1 base, J lost 4 bases, and 9 bases lay in between. Here the CDR3 reads CASSLMSPYEQYF. The CDR3 DNA follows: TGCGCCAGCAGCTTGATGTCTCCGTACGAGCAGTACTTC.

The gene calls are TRBV4-3 and TRBJ1-2; no firm D call. V lost 0 bases and J lost 8, with 13 bases in between. This CDR3 has 14 amino acids. Germline CDR1 reads LGHNA; CDR2 reads YSLEER. The chain's CDR3 is CASSQDTWARGYTF. The CDR3 nucleotides are TGCGCCAGCAGCCAAGATACGTGGGCTCGGGGCTACACCTTC.

This clone has more than one count but fewer than ten. The chain has TRBV5-5 and TRBJ1-5; the D is unclear. The CDR3 has 17 amino acids. From germline, CDR1 is SGHKS and CDR2 YYEKEE (reference sequence). Trimming removed 0 bases at V and 0 bases at J, with 13 bases between. The CDR3 DNA reads TGTGCCAGCAGCTTGGCCCTTGCGGCCCATAGCAATCAGCCCCAGCATTTT. It is translated as CASSLALAAHSNQPQHF.

This chain joins TRBV2 and TRBJ2-2; weak D call: TRBD2 (6 bases). Germline V gene sequence: CDR1 SNHLY, CDR2 FYNNEI. V lost 4 bases to trimming and J lost 2 bases, with 11 bases between them. CDR3 size: 15 residues. As DNA, the CDR3 is TGTGCCAGCAGTGCCGGGCGGGGCAACACCGGGGAGCTGTTTTTT. This translates into CASSAGRGNTGELFF.

V gene TRBV5-1 combines with J gene TRBJ1-1; 9 nucleotides align to TRBD1. Germline lookup yields CDR1 SGHRS and CDR2 YFSETQ. The CDR3 runs 16 residues. Unmatched junction bases numbered 7, after V lost 4 bases and J lost 0 bases. CDR3 loop: CASSLKTGGMNTEAFF. The DNA for the CDR3 is TGCGCCAGCAGCCTTAAGACAGGGGGGATGAACACTGAAGCTTTCTTT.

This clone came up a few times. This rearrangement joins TRBV5-4 to TRBJ2-1, with 8 bases that match TRBD1. The V and J ends lost 4 bases and 6 bases, in that order; junction bases with no gene match: 9. The CDR3 has 15 residues. The germline gives CDR1 SGHNT, CDR2 YYREEE (reference sequence). CDR3 DNA: TGTGCCAGCAGCGTTGACAGGGGAAGAATCAATGAGCAGTTCTTC. Protein sequence: CASSVDRGRINEQFF.

This clone showed up just once. The chain links TRBV5-1 to TRBJ2-2; 8 bases align to TRBD1. Looked up from germline, CDR1 is SGHRS and CDR2 is YFSETQ. CDR3 size: 14 residues. J was trimmed by 5 bases and V by 7 bases; bases with no gene match: 7. CDR3 in DNA: TGCGCCAGCTCCCGCCAGGGGGCGACCGGGGAGCTGTTTTTT. Translating gives CASSRQGATGELFF.

In this sample, this clone turned up a few times. The V call is TRBV9, the J call TRBJ2-3, with 10 nucleotides matching TRBD1. The CDR3 totals 16 residues. The trim removed 6 bases at V and 6 bases at J, leaving 13 bases unmatched. Germline values: CDR1 SGDLS, CDR2 YYNGEE. CDR3 nucleotide sequence: TGTGCCAGCACCCCAAATCCCGGGACAGGGGTTGATACGCAGTATTTT. Translation gives CASTPNPGTGVDTQYF.

The genes are TRBV6-6 and TRBJ2-3; 7 bases align to TRBD1. With V trimmed by 5 bases and J by 1 base, 6 bases remained unmatched. Germline V CDR1 and CDR2: MNHNY, SVGAGI (reference sequence). This CDR3 contains 15 residues. The CDR3 sequence is CASSQQGLGTDTQYF. The CDR3, as DNA: TGTGCCAGCAGTCAACAGGGGTTGGGCACAGATACGCAGTATTTT.

The V gene is TRBV2, the J gene TRBJ2-3, with 13 bases lining up with TRBD2. The CDR3 is 16 amino acids. The germline gives CDR1 SNHLY, CDR2 FYNNEI. V shed 8 bases, J shed 8 bases, and the junction held 13 bases outside the gene matches. The CDR3 region has the DNA TGTGCCAGCGAACTTGGGACTAGCGGGGCTCTCGGTACGCAGTATTTT. Protein product: CASELGTSGALGTQYF.

V usage is TRBV30 and J usage is TRBJ2-4, with a possible D match to TRBD1 (5 bases). Germline-derived CDR1 and CDR2 are GTSNPN and SVGIG (reference sequence). V lost 4 bases to trimming and J lost 4 bases, with 11 bases between them. The CDR3 runs 13 residues. As DNA, the CDR3 is TGTGCCTGGAATTCAGGGCCTAAAAACATTCAGTACTTC. Its protein product is CAWNSGPKNIQYF.

The chain carries TRBV5-6 and TRBJ1-5; D gene ambiguous. Germline values: CDR1 SGHDT, CDR2 YYEEEE. The CDR3 covers 14 residues. Trimming left V 0 bases short and J 0 bases short, with 4 bases between. For the CDR3, the DNA is TGTGCCAGCAGCTTGGAGGCTAGCAATCAGCCCCAGCATTTT. Protein: CASSLEASNQPQHF.

The count of this clone is one. The V call is TRBV2, the J call TRBJ1-2, with 7 positions matching TRBD1. There are 14 residues in the CDR3. Germline V gives CDR1 SNHLY, CDR2 FYNNEI. V lost 5 bases, J lost 3 bases, and 6 bases stayed unmatched. CDR3 DNA sequence: TGTGCCAGCAGTCCGAGGGACAGTTACTATGGCTACACCTTC. As protein: CASSPRDSYYGYTF. Complete variable domain (other parts from reference TRBV2 and TRBJ1-2): EPEVTQTPSHQVTQMGQEVILRCVPISNHLYFYWYRQILGQKVEFLVSFYNNEISEKSEIFDDQFSVERPDGSNFTLKIRSTKLEDSAMYFCASSPRDSYYGYTFGSGTRLTVV.

The V call is TRBV11-2, the J call TRBJ1-3; tentatively, D is TRBD1 (5 bases). The CDR3 is 18 residues long. Trimming left V 5 bases short and J 0 bases short, with 20 bases between. Germline CDR1 is SGHAT and CDR2 is FQNNGV. CDR3 residues: CASSRKSGDLISGNTIYF. The CDR3 region has the DNA TGTGCCAGCAGCCGAAAATCGGGGGACCTCATCTCTGGAAACACCATATATTTT.

The genes are TRBV7-8 and TRBJ1-2; 8 bases map to TRBD1. The J segment lost 8 bases and the V segment lost 5 bases, leaving 7 bases of the junction unmatched. The CDR3 has 13 residues. Germline CDR1 SGHVS, CDR2 FQNEAQ. CDR3 residues: CASSPRRDRGYTF. The CDR3, as DNA: TGTGCCAGCAGCCCCCGCCGGGACAGGGGCTACACCTTC. Variable domain in full (rest from reference TRBV7-8 and TRBJ1-2): GAGVSQSPRYKVAKRGQDVALRCDPISGHVSLFWYQQALGQGPEFLTYFQNEAQLDKSGLPSDRFFAERPEGSVSTLKIQRTQQEDSAVYLCASSPRRDRGYTFGSGTRLTVV.

The gene calls are TRBV7-9 and TRBJ1-2, with D unclear. CDR1 is SEHNR, CDR2 FQNEAQ, per germline (reference sequence). Trimming took off 5 bases at V and 6 bases at J, with 10 bases between the two ends. This CDR3 comprises 12 residues. Here the CDR3 DNA reads TGTGCCAGCAGCCCGGGCCTGAATGGCTACACCTTC. Translating gives CASSPGLNGYTF. Using reference TRBV7-9 and TRBJ1-2 for the parts outside the CDR3, the full variable domain is DTGVSQNPRHKITKRGQNVTFRCDPISEHNRLYWYRQTLGQGPEFLTYFQNEAQLEKSRLLSDRFSAERPKGSFSTLEIQRTEQGDSAMYLCASSPGLNGYTFGSGTRLTVV.